This entry lists 4 T cell receptor beta chains sequenced from one sample in a study of blood T cell repertoires in COVID-19. Assay: immunoSEQ multiplex PCR; the TCRdb copy retains only in-frame clones and omits some. The data contain 200,000 to 300,000 clones, 88% of them singletons. Input material: peripheral blood. The receptors derive from a human donor in a cohort sampled during active COVID-19.

The rearrangement links TRBV6-5 to TRBJ1-2; TRBD1 is a possible D gene (6 bases). The CDR3 is 15 residues long. CDR1 MNHEY and CDR2 SVGAGI come from the germline V gene. V gave up 2 bases and J gave up 6 bases, with 16 bases separating them. DNA of the CDR3: TGTGCCAGCAGTTACCAACCAGCCAGGGGCGATGGCTACACCTTC. Protein sequence: CASSYQPARGDGYTF.

The V gene is TRBV3-1 (or the pseudogene TRBV3-2), the J gene TRBJ2-7; 7 bases are a match to TRBD2. Per germline, CDR1 LGHDT and CDR2 YNNKEL (reference sequence). Trimming took 8 bases from V and 6 from J; bases not matched to a gene: 10. This CDR3 has 13 amino acids. The CDR3 protein is CASRGEGSSEQYF. CDR3 sequence (DNA): TGTGCCAGCCGGGGGGAGGGCTCGTCCGAGCAGTACTTC.

The chain uses TRBV7-2 and TRBJ1-6; 7 nucleotides match TRBD1. Looked up from germline, CDR1 is SGHTA and CDR2 is FQGNSA. V dropped 4 bases and J dropped 7; count of bases not matched to a gene: 16. This CDR3 contains 18 residues. The CDR3: CASSSIWGLTGRNSPLHF. As DNA, the CDR3 is TGTGCCAGCAGCTCAATATGGGGACTGACAGGGCGGAATTCACCCCTCCACTTT. Full variable domain (missing parts from reference TRBV7-2 and TRBJ1-6): GAGVSQSPSNKVTEKGKDVELRCDPISGHTALYWYRQSLGQGLEFLIYFQGNSAPDKSGLPSDRFSAERTGGSVSTLTIQRTQQEDSAVYLCASSSIWGLTGRNSPLHFGNGTRLTVT.

The genes are TRBV4-1 and TRBJ1-4; 7 nucleotides match TRBD1. The germline V gene has CDR1 MGHRA and CDR2 YSYEKL. The CDR3 runs to 17 residues. The junction had 8 bases not matched to a gene; V was cut back by 0 bases and J by 4 bases. CDR3 in amino acids: CASSQDVGDSLNEKLFF. CDR3 DNA: TGCGCCAGCAGCCAAGATGTCGGGGACAGCCTTAATGAAAAACTGTTTTTT.